Listed here are 3 T cell receptor beta chains from one sample, sequenced in a study of brain T cells in children with intractable seizures. TCRdb's table, derived via immunoSEQ multiplex PCR, lists solely in-frame clones and lacks some. The repertoire includes under 150,000 clones, approximately 94% of them detected once, and roughly 4% sits in the top ten. Sequencing used peripheral blood, obtained at surgery. These receptors all stem from a boy in the first two years of life with hemimegalencephaly and intractable seizures.

The chain has TRBV3-1 (or the pseudogene TRBV3-2) and TRBJ1-3, with unresolved D. The germline V gene encodes CDR1 LGHDT and CDR2 YNNKEL (reference sequence). The germline V and J ends were trimmed by 2 bases and 7 bases, with 12 bases remaining between them. The CDR3 contains 14 residues. The CDR3 sequence is CASSQFNSGNTIYF. The CDR3 DNA reads as TGTGCCAGCAGCCAATTTAATTCGGGGAACACCATATATTTT.

This clone was counted only a few times. The rearrangement uses TRBV4-2 and TRBJ2-3; D gene unclear. Per germline, CDR1 LGHNA and CDR2 YNFKEQ. Trimming cost V 4 bases and J 5 bases, with 10 bases left between them. The CDR3 spans 13 residues. The CDR3 nucleotides are TGTGCCAGCAGCCCTACGAGAAGAGATACGCAGTATTTT. This codes for CASSPTRRDTQYF.

The V and J genes are TRBV28 and TRBJ2-6; D gene unclear. Looked up from germline, CDR1 is MDHEN and CDR2 is SYDVKM. V was shortened by 2 bases and J by 1 base, with 12 bases between the two germline ends. The CDR3 covers 17 residues. The CDR3 region has the DNA TGTGCCAGCAGTTTAGGTTCAGTGCCGTCTGGGGCCAACGTCCTGACTTTC. Protein sequence: CASSLGSVPSGANVLTF.